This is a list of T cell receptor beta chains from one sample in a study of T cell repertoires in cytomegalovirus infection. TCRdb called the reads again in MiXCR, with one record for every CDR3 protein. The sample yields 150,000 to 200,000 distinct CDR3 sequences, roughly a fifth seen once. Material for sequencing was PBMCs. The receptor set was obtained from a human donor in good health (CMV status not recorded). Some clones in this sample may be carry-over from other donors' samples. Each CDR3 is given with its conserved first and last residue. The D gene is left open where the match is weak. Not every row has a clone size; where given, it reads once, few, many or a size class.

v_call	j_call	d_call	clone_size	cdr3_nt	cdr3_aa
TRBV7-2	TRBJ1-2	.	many	TGTGCCAGCAGCTTAGAACTAAGCTATGGCTACACCTTC	CASSLELSYGYTF
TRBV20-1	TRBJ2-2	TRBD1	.	TGCAGTGCTAGAGTCCCGGGACAGGGGATTGGGGAGCTGTTTTTT	CSARVPGQGIGELFF
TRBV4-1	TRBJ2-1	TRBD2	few	TGTGCCAGCAGCCCGGAGTTAGCGGGAGGGCATCATGAGCAGTTCTTC	CASSPELAGGHHEQFF
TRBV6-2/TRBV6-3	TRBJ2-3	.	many	TGTGCCAGCAGTTACGGGACGTACACAGATACGCAGTATTTT	CASSYGTYTDTQYF
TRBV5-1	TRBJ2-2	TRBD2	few	TGCGCCAGCAGCACCGGACTAGCGGGGGGAAACACCGGGGAGCTGTTTTTT	CASSTGLAGGNTGELFF
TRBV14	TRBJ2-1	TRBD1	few	TGTGCCAGCAGCCCAGTGACAGGGGTGTATGAGCAGTTCTTC	CASSPVTGVYEQFF
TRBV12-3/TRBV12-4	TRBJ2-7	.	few	TGTGCCAGCAGTGAGCGACCGGGACCCAAAATCTACGAGCAGTACTTC	CASSERPGPKIYEQYF
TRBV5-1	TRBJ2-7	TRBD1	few	TGCGCCAGCAGCTTGGGGGGACAGGGCGGTTACGAGCAGTACTTC	CASSLGGQGGYEQYF
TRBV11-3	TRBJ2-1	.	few	TGTGCCAGCAGTCGACTGAGAAATGAGCAGTTCTTC	CASSRLRNEQFF
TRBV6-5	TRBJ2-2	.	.	TGTGCCAGCACGCGAGGGGGGCGCCCCGGGGAGCTGTTTTTT	CASTRGGRPGELFF
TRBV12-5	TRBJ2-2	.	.	TGTGCTAGTGGTTTGCCACTTCTTGGCCCCGGGGAGCTGTTTTTT	CASGLPLLGPGELFF
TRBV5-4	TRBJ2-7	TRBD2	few	TGTGCCAGCAGCTTGGGAGCAACTAGCGACGAGCAGTACTTC	CASSLGATSDEQYF
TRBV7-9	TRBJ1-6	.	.	TGTGCCAGCAGCTACCAGCCACAATTCGCCCGCCACTTT	CASSYQPQFARHF
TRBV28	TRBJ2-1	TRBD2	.	TGTGCCAGCAGTCCCCCCGGGGGGAGCGGGGGCTACAATGAGCAGTTCTTC	CASSPPGGSGGYNEQFF
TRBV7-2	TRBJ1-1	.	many	TGTGCCAGCAGCTTTGGGGTTTCGGGCACTGAAGCTTTCTTT	CASSFGVSGTEAFF
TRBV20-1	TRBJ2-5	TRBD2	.	TGCAGTGCTAGAGATGAGACTAGCTCTCGGGAGACCCAGTACTTC	CSARDETSSRETQYF
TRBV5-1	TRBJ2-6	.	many	TGCGCCAGCAGCCCCACCGGGGGTGGGGCCAACGTCCTGACTTTC	CASSPTGGGANVLTF
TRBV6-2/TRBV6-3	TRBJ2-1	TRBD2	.	TGTGCCAGCAGTTACGTGAGCGGGAGGCGGTTCTTC	CASSYVSGRRFF
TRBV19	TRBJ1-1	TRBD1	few	TGTGCCACCCGGGCCGGGACAGGGGTCCACACTGAAGCTTTCTTT	CATRAGTGVHTEAFF
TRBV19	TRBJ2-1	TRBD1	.	TGTGCCAGTAGTATAGGGAACAGGGGGCCCATTAATGAGCAGTTCTTC	CASSIGNRGPINEQFF
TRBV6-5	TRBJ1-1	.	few	TGTGCCAGCAGTTACGGGGGGGTGGGTAACACTGAAGCTTTCTTT	CASSYGGVGNTEAFF
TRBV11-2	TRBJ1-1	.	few	TGTGCCAGCAGCTCGTCCGGACTCGGGGGGAACACTGAAGCTTTCTTT	CASSSSGLGGNTEAFF
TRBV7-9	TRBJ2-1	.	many	TGTGCCAGCAGCGCCCGGGGGATGGGCTACAATGAGCAGTTCTTC	CASSARGMGYNEQFF
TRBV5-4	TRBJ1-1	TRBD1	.	TGTGCCAGCAGCGATGGACAGGGGAGAACTGAAGCTTTCTTT	CASSDGQGRTEAFF
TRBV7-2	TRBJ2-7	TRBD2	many	TGTGCCAGCAGCTTAGGCGGGAGGGTCTTTAGAGGGGACGAGCAGTACTTC	CASSLGGRVFRGDEQYF
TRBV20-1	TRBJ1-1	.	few	TGCAGTGCTTTCCCAGGGACTGAAGCTTTCTTT	CSAFPGTEAFF
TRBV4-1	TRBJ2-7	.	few	TGTGCCAGCAGCCAAGGCTCTGGTTATGGGGAGCAGTACTTC	CASSQGSGYGEQYF
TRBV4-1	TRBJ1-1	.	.	TGCGCCAGCAGCCAAGCAGGGGTTGCGTCTGAAGCTTTCTTT	CASSQAGVASEAFF
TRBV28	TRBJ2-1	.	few	TGTGCCAGCTGCGGGATTCCAACGGGTATTGAGCAGTTCTTC	CASCGIPTGIEQFF
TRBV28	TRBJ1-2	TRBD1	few	TGTGCCAGCAGTTTCACAGGGGGCTGGGGCTATGGCTACACCTTC	CASSFTGGWGYGYTF
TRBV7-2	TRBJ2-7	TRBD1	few	TGTGCCAGCAGGCCACCGGGACAGGGAAGCAACGAGCAGTACTTC	CASRPPGQGSNEQYF
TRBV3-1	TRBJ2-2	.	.	TGTGCCAGCAGCCCTAGACAGCGAGTAGGGTCCGGGGAGCTGTTTTTT	CASSPRQRVGSGELFF
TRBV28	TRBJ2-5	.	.	TGTGCCAGCAGTTGGATAGGGGCGAGTGGCCAAGAGACCCAGTACTTC	CASSWIGASGQETQYF
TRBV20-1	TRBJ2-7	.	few	TGCAGTGCCCCACTACTCGGGTACGAGCAGTACTTC	CSAPLLGYEQYF
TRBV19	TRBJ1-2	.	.	TGTGCCAGTAGTATCCTACCAGACCCTGGCTATGGCTACACCTTC	CASSILPDPGYGYTF
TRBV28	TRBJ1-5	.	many	TGTGCCAGCAGCTCACTGGACACTTACCAGCCCCAGCATTTT	CASSSLDTYQPQHF
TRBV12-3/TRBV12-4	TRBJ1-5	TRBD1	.	TGTGCCAGCACTCCGACAGGGCGCAGTCAGCCCCAGCATTTT	CASTPTGRSQPQHF
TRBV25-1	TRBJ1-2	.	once	TGTGCCAGCAGTGAATCAAGCAGCGCTTCCAACTATGGCTACACCTTC	CASSESSSASNYGYTF
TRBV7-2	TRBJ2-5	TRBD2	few	TGTGCCAGCAGCTTATCATTAGCGGGGAACCAAGAGACCCAGTACTTC	CASSLSLAGNQETQYF
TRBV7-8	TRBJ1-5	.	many	TGTGCCACCCACGGGGGGGCGGCCGATAGCAATCAGCCCCAGCATTTT	CATHGGAADSNQPQHF
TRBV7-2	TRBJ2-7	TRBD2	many	TGTGCCAGCAGCTTCGGGACTAGCGGGAGCCACGAGCAGTACTTC	CASSFGTSGSHEQYF
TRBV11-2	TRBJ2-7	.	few	TGTGCCAGCAGCTTTAGCGGGGCCAGGGGGGAGCAGTACTTC	CASSFSGARGEQYF
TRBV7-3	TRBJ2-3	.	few	TGTGCCAGCAAGGGGGAGGTGGCTGATACGCAGTATTTT	CASKGEVADTQYF
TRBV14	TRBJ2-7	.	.	TGTGCCAGCAGCCAAGTGGCAGTGGTCACCGCCTACGAGCAGTACTTC	CASSQVAVVTAYEQYF
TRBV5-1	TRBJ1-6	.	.	TGCGCCAGCAGCTTGGGACCCGGGACAAATAATTCACCCCTCCACTTT	CASSLGPGTNNSPLHF
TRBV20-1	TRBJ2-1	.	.	TGCAGTGCAAGGGGAGACAATGAGCAGTTCTTC	CSARGDNEQFF
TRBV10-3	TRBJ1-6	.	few	TGTGCCATCACGTCCTCCAGGGATTCACCCCTCCACTTT	CAITSSRDSPLHF
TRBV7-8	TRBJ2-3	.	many	TGTGCCAGCAGCCTCCGCACCCCAGATACGCAGTATTTT	CASSLRTPDTQYF
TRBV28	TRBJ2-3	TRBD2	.	TGTGCCAGCAGTTTAATCGGGAGGACAGATACGCAGTATTTT	CASSLIGRTDTQYF
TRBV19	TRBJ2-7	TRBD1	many	TGTGCCAGTAGTGTCCTGGGGGGACAGGGGCCCTACGAGCAGTACTTC	CASSVLGGQGPYEQYF
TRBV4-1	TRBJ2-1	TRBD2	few	TGCGCCAGCAGCCAGGGGACTAGTTCCGGAAATGAGCAGTTCTTC	CASSQGTSSGNEQFF
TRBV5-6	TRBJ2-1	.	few	TGTGCCAGCAGCCTCGAGACGGGCGCCGGGAATGAGCAGTTCTTC	CASSLETGAGNEQFF
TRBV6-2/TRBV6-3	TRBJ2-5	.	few	TGTGCCAGCAGTCAGGGGTTTTTGGAGACCCAGTACTTC	CASSQGFLETQYF
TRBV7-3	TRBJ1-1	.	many	TGTGCCAGCAGCTTGAGCCCCGCGGACACTGAAGCTTTCTTT	CASSLSPADTEAFF
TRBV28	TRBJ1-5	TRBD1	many	TGTGCCAGCAGTCAGGGGGCGAGCAATCAGCCCCAGCATTTT	CASSQGASNQPQHF